The clone carrying this TCR beta chain turned up a few times. Antigen specificity is unknown. This sample is part of a study of T cell responses to AZD1222 COVID-19 vaccine. The study's findings and limits: Repertoires were sampled only after the peak T cell response. Seropositive AZD1222 recipients at baseline numbered only five to seven. White British donors predominated, females outnumbered males, and clonal diversity was possibly underestimated. Nearly half of spike-specific TCRs reportedly target unmutated variant regions.

Sequenced by immunoSEQ multiplex PCR; TCRdb stores in-frame clones only, minus some. The table includes about 100,000 clones, roughly 89% detected once. Germline CDR1 SGHTA, CDR2 FQGNSA. This CDR3 region has 15 residues. With 3 bases removed from V and 3 bases from J, the gap between germline ends came to 12 bases. This material consisted of peripheral blood, taken on day 0 of AZD1222 vaccination. The rearrangement links TRBV7-2 to TRBJ1-5; D ambiguous. This receptor was taken from an adult in good health. The CDR3 DNA reads as TGTGCCAGCAGCTTGGACGGTAGGAACAATCAGCCCCAGCATTTT. As protein: CASSLDGRNNQPQHF.